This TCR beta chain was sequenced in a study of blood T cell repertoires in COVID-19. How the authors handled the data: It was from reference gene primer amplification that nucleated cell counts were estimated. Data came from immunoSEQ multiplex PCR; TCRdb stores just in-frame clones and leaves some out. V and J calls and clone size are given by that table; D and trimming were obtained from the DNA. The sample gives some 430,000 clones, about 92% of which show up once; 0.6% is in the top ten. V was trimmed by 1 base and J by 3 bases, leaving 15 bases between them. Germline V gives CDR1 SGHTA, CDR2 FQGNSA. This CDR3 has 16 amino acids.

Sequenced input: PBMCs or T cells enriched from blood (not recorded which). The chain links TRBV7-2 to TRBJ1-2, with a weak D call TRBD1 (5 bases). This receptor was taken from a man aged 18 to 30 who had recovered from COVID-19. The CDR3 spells CASSLEAGRGDYGYTF. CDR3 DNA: TGTGCCAGCAGCTTAGAGGCAGGGCGCGGGGACTATGGCTACACCTTC.